This TCR beta chain came from a study of T-cell reconstitution after alpha-beta-depleted transplantation in children. CDR1 is SGHRS, CDR2 YFSETQ, per germline. Trimming took off 0 bases at V and 3 bases at J, with 10 bases between the two ends. The CDR3 sequence is 15 residues long. This clonotype was counted between two and nine times. Molecular barcoding with unique molecular identifiers was used for the TCRbeta library. TCRdb fed the PCR reads into MiXCR, producing one record per CDR3 protein. The sample shows a few hundred thousand distinct CDR3 sequences, approximately 10% of them seen only once.

The sample was PBMCs from the stem cell graft donor, taken from the stem cell graft. The V and J genes are TRBV5-1 and TRBJ2-4, with D uncertain. The receptor was isolated from a human donor who donated a stem cell graft to a child with acute myeloid leukemia. The CDR3 DNA follows: TGCGCCAGCAGCTTGGGGGTTGGCGGCAAAAACATTCAGTACTTC. The encoded protein is CASSLGVGGKNIQYF.